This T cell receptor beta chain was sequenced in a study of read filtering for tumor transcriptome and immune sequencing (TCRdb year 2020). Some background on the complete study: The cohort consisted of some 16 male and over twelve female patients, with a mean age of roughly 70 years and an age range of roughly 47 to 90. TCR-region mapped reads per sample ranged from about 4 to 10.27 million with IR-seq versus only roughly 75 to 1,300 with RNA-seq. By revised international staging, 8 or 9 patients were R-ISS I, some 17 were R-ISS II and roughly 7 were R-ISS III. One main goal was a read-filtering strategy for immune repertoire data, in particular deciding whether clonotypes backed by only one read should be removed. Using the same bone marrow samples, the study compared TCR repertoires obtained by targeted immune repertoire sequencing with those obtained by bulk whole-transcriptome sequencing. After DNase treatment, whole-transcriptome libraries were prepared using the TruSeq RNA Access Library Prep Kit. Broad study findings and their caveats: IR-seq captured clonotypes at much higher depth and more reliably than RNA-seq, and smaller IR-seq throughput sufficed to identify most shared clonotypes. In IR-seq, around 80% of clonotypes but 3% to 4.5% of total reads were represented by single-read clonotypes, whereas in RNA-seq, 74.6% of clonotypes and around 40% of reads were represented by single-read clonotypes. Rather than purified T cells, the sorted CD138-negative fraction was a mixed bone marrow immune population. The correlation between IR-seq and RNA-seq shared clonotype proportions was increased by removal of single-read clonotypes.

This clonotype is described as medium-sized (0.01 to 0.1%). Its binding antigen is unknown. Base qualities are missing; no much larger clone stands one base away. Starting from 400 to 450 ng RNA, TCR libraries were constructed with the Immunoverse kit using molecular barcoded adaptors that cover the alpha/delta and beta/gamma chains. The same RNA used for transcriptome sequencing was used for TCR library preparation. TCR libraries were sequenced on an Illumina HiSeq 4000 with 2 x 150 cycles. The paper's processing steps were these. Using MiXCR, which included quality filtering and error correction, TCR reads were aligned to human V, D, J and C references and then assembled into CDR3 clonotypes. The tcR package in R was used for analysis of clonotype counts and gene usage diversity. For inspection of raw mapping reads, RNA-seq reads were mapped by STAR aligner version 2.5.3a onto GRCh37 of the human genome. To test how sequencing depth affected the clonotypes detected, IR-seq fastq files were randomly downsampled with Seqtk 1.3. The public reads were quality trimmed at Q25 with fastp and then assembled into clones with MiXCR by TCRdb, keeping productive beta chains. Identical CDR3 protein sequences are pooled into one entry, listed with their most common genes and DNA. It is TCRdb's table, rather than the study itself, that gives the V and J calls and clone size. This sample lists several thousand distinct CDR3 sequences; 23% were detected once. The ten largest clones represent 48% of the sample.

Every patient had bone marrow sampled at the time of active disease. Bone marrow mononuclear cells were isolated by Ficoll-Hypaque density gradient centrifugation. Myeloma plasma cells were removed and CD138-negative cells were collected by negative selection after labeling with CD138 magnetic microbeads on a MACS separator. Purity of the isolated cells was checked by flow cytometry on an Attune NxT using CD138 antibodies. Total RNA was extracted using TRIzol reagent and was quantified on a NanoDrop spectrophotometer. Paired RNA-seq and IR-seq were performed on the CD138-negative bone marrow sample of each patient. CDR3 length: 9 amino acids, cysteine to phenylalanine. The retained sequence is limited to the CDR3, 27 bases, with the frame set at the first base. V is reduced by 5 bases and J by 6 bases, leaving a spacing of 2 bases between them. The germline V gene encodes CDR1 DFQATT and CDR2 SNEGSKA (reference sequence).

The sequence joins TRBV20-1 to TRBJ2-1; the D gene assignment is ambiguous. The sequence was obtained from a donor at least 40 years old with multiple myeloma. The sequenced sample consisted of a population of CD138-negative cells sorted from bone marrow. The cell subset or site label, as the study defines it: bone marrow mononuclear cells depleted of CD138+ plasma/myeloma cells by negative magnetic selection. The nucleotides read TGCAGTGCTCTCAATGAGCAGTTCTTC. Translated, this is CSALNEQFF.